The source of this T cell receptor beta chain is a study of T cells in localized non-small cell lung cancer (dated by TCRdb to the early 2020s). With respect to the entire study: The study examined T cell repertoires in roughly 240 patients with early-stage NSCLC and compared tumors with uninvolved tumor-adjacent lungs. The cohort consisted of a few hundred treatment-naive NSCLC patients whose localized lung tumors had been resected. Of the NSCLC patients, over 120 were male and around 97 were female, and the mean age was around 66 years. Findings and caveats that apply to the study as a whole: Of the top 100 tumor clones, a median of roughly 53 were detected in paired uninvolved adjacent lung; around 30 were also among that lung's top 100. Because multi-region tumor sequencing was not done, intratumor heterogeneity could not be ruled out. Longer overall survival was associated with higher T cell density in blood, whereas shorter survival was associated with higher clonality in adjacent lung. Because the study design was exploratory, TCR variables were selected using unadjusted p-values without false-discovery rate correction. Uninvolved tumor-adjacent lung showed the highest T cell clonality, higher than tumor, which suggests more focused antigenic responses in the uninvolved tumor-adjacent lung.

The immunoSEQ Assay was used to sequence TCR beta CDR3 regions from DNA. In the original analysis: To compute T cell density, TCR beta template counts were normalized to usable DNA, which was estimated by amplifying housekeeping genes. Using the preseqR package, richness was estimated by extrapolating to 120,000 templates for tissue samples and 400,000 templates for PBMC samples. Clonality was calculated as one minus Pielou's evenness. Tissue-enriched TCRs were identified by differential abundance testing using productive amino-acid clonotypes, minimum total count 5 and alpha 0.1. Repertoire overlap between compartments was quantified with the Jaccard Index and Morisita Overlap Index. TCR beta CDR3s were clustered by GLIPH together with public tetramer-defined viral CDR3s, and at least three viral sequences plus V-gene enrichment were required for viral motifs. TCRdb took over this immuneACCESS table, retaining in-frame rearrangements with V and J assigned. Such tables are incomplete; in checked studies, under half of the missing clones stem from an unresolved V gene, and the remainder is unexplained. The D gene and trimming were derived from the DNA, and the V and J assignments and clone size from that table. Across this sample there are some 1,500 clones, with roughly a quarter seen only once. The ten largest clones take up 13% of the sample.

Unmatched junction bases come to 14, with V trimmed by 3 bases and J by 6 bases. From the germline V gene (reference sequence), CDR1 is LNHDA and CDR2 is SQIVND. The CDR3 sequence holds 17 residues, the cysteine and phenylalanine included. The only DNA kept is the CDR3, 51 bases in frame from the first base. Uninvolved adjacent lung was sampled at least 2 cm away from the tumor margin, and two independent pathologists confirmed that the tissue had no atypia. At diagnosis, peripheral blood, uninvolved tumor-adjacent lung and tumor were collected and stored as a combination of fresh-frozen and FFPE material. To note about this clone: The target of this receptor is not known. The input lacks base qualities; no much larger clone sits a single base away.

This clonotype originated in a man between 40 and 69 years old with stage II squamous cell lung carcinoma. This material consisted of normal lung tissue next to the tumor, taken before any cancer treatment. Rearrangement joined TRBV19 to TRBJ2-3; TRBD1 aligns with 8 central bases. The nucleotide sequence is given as TGTGCCAGTAGTATTTCTCGCGGGACAGGATGGTCGGATACGCAGTATTTT. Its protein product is CASSISRGTGWSDTQYF. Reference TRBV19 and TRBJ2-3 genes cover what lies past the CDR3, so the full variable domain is DGGITQSPKYLFRKEGQNVTLSCEQNLNHDAMYWYRQDPGQGLRLIYYSQIVNDFQKGDIAEGYSVSREKKESFPLTVTSAQKNPTAFYLCASSISRGTGWSDTQYFGPGTRLTVL.